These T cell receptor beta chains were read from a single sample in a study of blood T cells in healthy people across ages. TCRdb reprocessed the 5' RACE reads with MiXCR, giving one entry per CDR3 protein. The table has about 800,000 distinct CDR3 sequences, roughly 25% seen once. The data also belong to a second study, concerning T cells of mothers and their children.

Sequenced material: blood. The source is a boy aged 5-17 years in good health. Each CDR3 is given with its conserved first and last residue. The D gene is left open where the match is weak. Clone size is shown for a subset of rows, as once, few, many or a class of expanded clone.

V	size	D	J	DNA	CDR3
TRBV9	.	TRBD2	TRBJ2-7	TGTGCCAGCAGCGTACTGCCGGGAGGCGAGCAGTACTTC	CASSVLPGGEQYF
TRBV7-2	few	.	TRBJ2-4	TGTGCCAGCAGCTTAGTGCCTTGGAGGAGGGGAGCCAAAAACATTCAGTACTTC	CASSLVPWRRGAKNIQYF
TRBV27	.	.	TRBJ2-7	TGTGCCAGCAGTTTGGGACATACAGGGACCGAGCAGTACTTC	CASSLGHTGTEQYF
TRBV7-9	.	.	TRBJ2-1	TGTGCCAGCAGCTCCTCTAGCAGCCCCACCTACAATGAGCAGTTCTTC	CASSSSSSPTYNEQFF
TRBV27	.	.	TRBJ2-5	TGTGTCAGCAGCAACCCAAATCAAGAGACCCAGTACTTC	CVSSNPNQETQYF
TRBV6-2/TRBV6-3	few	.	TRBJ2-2	TGTGCCAGCAGCTACTGGGGGACCGGGGAGCTGTTTTTT	CASSYWGTGELFF
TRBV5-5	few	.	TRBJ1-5	TGTGCCAGCAGCTCGTCTGGCTATAGCAATCGGCCCCAGCATTTT	CASSSSGYSNRPQHF
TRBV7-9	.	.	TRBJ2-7	TGTGCCAGCAGCCTCACCCGAGGGGACCAGATCCCCTACGAGCAGTACTTC	CASSLTRGDQIPYEQYF
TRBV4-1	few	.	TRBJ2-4	TGCGCCAGCAGCCAAGATTGGGTATCGAACATTCAGTACTTC	CASSQDWVSNIQYF
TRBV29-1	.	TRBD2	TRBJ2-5	TGCAGCGTTGAAAGGGCGGGGGAGTTCCAAGAGACCCAGTACTTC	CSVERAGEFQETQYF
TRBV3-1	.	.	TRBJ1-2	TGTGCCAGCAGCCAACATTCAGGAGACTATGGCTACACCTTC	CASSQHSGDYGYTF
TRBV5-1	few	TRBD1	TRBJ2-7	TGCGCCAGCAGCTTGGTGACAGGGTCCCCCCACGAGCAGTACTTC	CASSLVTGSPHEQYF
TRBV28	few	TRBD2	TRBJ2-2	TGTGCCAGCAGTTTGCTAGCGGGAGTCTTCACCGGGGAGCTGTTTTTT	CASSLLAGVFTGELFF
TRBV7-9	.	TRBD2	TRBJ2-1	TGTGCCAGCAGTCAGAGCAGCGGGAGTGGCAATGAGCAGTTCTTC	CASSQSSGSGNEQFF
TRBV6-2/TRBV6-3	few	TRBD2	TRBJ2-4	TGTGCCAGCAGCCCAGCGGGGGGAGCCAAAAACATTCAGTACTTC	CASSPAGGAKNIQYF
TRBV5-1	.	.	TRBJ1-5	TGCGCCAGCAGCCGGGACGGGAACAATCAGCCCCAGCATTTT	CASSRDGNNQPQHF
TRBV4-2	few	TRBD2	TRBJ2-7	TGTGCCAGCAGCCAAGGTAGGGGACTAGCGGGAGAAGATGAGCAGTACTTC	CASSQGRGLAGEDEQYF
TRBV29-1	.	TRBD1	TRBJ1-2	TGCAGCGCAGTCACAGGGGCGGACTATGGCTACACCTTC	CSAVTGADYGYTF
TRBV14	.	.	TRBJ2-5	TGTGCCAGCAGCCGGAGGGCTGAGGAGACCCAGTACTTC	CASSRRAEETQYF
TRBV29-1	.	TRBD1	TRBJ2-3	TGCAGCGTAGGACAGGACCTAAGCACAGATACGCAGTATTTT	CSVGQDLSTDTQYF
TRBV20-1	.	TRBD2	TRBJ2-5	TGCAGTGCTAGAGATGGTTGGTCGGGGGGGGCCCAGTACTTC	CSARDGWSGGAQYF
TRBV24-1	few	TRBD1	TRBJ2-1	TGTGCCACCAGTGATACAGGGGGCCGTGAGCAGTTCTTC	CATSDTGGREQFF
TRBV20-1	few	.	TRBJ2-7	TGCAGTGCCTTGGAGGCCACCTACGAGCAGTACTTC	CSALEATYEQYF
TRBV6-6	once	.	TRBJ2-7	TGTGCCAGCACCCGTTACTACGAGCAGTACTTC	CASTRYYEQYF
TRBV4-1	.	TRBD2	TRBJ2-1	TGCGCCAGCAGCCAAGGGACTAGCGGGTACGCGGAACAGTTCTTC	CASSQGTSGYAEQFF
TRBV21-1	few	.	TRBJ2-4	TGTGCCAGCGACCGTCGGGCGGCCGAGAGGAACATTCAGTACTTC	CASDRRAAERNIQYF
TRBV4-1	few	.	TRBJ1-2	TGCGCCAGCAGCCAAGAACCGCCAGCTAACTATGGCTACACCTTC	CASSQEPPANYGYTF
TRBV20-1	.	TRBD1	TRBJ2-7	TGCAGTGCTAGAATTCACGGGACAGGATCTTACGAGCAGTACTTC	CSARIHGTGSYEQYF
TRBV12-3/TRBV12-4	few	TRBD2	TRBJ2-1	TGTGCCAGCAGATCGCGGACTAGCGCAGGTGAGCAGTTCTTC	CASRSRTSAGEQFF
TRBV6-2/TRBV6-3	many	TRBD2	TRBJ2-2	TGTGCCAGCAGTTCGGGGGGGCCCACCGGGGAGCTGTTTTTT	CASSSGGPTGELFF
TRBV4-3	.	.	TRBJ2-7	TGCGCCAGCAGCCAAGGAGGGGGGGGTAACGAGCAGTACTTC	CASSQGGGGNEQYF
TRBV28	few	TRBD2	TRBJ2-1	TGTGCCAGCAGTCAACTAGCGGGAGGGTCTTGGGAGCAGTTCTTC	CASSQLAGGSWEQFF
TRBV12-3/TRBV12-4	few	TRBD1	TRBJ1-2	TGTGCCAGCAGTTACACCGGGACAGGGGGCTACACCTTC	CASSYTGTGGYTF
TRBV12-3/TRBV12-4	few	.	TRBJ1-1	TGTGCCAGCAGTTTAAAGGGGGGGGCATACACTGAAGCTTTCTTT	CASSLKGGAYTEAFF
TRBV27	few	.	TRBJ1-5	TGTGCCAGCGGCGCAGGGAGGAGGCAGCCCCAGCATTTT	CASGAGRRQPQHF
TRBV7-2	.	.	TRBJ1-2	TGTGCCAGCAGCTTAGATCACTATGGCTACACCTTC	CASSLDHYGYTF
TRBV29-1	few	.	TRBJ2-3	TGCAGCGTTGACGAGGGAGCAGATACGCAGTATTTT	CSVDEGADTQYF
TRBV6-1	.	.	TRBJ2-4	TGTGCCAGCAGTGAAGTGAGAGGATTGTCGACCGTCGCCAAAAACATTCAGTACTTC	CASSEVRGLSTVAKNIQYF
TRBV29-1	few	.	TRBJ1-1	TGCAGCGTGCGAATCCAGGGGATGAACACTGAAGCTTTCTTT	CSVRIQGMNTEAFF
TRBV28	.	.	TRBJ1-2	TGTGCCAGCGTAACAGGGAGCTATGGCTACACCTTC	CASVTGSYGYTF
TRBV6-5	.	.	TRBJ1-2	TGTGCCAGCACGTCACAGAACTATGGCTACACCTTC	CASTSQNYGYTF
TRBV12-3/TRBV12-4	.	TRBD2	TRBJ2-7	TGTGCCAGCAGCCGGCCGGGAGGGAACGAGCAGTACTTC	CASSRPGGNEQYF
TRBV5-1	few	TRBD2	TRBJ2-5	TGCGCCAGCAGCTTACCGGCTAGCGGGTTTACCATCCAAGAGACCCAGTACTTC	CASSLPASGFTIQETQYF
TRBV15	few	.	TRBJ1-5	TGTGCCACCAGCGGTTGGGCAGAAAATCAGCCCCAGCATTTT	CATSGWAENQPQHF
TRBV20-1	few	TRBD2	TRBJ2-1	TGCAGTGCTAGAGATCGGGCTAGCGGATACAATGAGCAGTTCTTC	CSARDRASGYNEQFF
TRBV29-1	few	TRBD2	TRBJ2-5	TGCAGCGTTCTGTCAGCGGGGGGAAACCAAGAGACCCAGTACTTC	CSVLSAGGNQETQYF
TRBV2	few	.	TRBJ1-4	TGTGCCAGCAGTGGGTGGGGGCGCGGTCTCGAAAAACTGTTTTTT	CASSGWGRGLEKLFF
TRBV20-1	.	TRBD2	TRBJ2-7	TGCAGTGCTAGAGGAATTGGACTAGCATTTGGCTCCTACGAGCAGTACTTC	CSARGIGLAFGSYEQYF
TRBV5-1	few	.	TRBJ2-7	TGCGCCAGCAGCTCCATCCCCGGGGAGGCCTACGAGCAGTACTTC	CASSSIPGEAYEQYF
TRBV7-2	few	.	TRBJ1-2	TGTGCCGGCAGCACAAGAAGCTATGGCTACACCTTC	CAGSTRSYGYTF
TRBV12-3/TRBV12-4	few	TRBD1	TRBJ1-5	TGTGCCAGCACCCTCCGGACAGGGGGCAATCAGCCCCAGCATTTT	CASTLRTGGNQPQHF
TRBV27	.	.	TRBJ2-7	TGTGCCAGCAGCCTAGCCCAGGGTTCCGAGCAGTACTTC	CASSLAQGSEQYF
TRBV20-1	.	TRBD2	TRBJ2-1	TGCAGTGCCCGAGGGGAGCGGGAATACAATGAGCAGTTCTTC	CSARGEREYNEQFF
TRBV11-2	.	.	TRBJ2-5	TGTGCCAGCAGCTCACCCCAATTGACTAGTAAAGAGACCCAGTACTTC	CASSSPQLTSKETQYF
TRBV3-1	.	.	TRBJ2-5	TGTGCCAGCAGCACCTGGACAGCCCCATCCCAAGAGACCCAGTACTTC	CASSTWTAPSQETQYF
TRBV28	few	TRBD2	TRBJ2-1	TGTGCCAGCAGCCTTAGCGGGAGTGAGTTCTTC	CASSLSGSEFF
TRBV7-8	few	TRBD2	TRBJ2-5	TGTGCCAGCAGCCGAACAGCGGGAGGGATACAAGAGACCCAGTACTTC	CASSRTAGGIQETQYF
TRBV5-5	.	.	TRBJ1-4	TGTGCCAGCAGCTTGTTCGGAGGGAGTGCAACTAATGAAAAACTGTTTTTT	CASSLFGGSATNEKLFF
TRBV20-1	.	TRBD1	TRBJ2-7	TGCAGTGCTCCCGGGACAGGGTCCTACGAGCAGTACTTC	CSAPGTGSYEQYF
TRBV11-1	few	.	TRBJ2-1	TGTGCCAGCAGCTTCACCGGGAGCCTCAATGAGCAGTTCTTC	CASSFTGSLNEQFF